The 13 T cell receptor beta chains below were found in one sample sequenced in a study of T cells in Graves' hyperthyroidism and ophthalmopathy. There were TCR beta CDR3 regions amplified from RNA transcripts. HTBI primers were the set used in a first-round RT-PCR of the TCR CDR3. TCRdb recomputed calls from the multiplex PCR reads with MiXCR, one row per CDR3 protein. The sample shows approximately 300,000 distinct CDR3 sequences, approximately 15% of them seen only once. The specimen was blood. The receptors were gathered from a woman between 55 and 75 years old with Graves' ophthalmopathy.

This clonotype showed up just a few times. V and J are TRBV29-1 and TRBJ1-2; D not resolved. This CDR3 contains 11 residues. Germline values: CDR1 SQVTM, CDR2 ANQGSEA. Trimming took off 4 bases at V and 8 bases at J, with 11 bases between the two ends. This CDR3 reads CSVGWASGYTF. The CDR3 DNA sequence: TGCAGCGTTGGCTGGGCATCGGGCTACACCTTC.

This clonotype was observed at least ten times. The chain carries TRBV9 and TRBJ1-3, with D uncertain. The V and J ends lost 4 bases and 3 bases respectively, with 20 bases between them. This CDR3 contains 17 residues. Germline V gene lookup returns CDR1 SGDLS and CDR2 YYNGEE. The chain's CDR3 is CASSPRPAAIVGNTIYF. CDR3 coding DNA: TGTGCCAGCAGCCCTCGGCCGGCAGCAATCGTTGGAAACACCATATATTTT.

This rearrangement joins TRBV6-2 or TRBV6-3 to TRBJ2-3; D gene unclear. Between the trimmed V and J ends, which lost 5 bases and 0 bases, there was a span of 12 bases. The germline V gene encodes CDR1 MNHEY and CDR2 SVGEGT. There are 15 residues in the CDR3. Here the CDR3 DNA reads TGTGCCAGCAGTGGCTCGGCCTCTAGCACAGATACGCAGTATTTT. Its translation is CASSGSASSTDTQYF.

This chain's CDR3 is CASSFQGTTDTQYF. CDR3 nucleotides: TGTGCCAGCAGCTTCCAGGGGACAACAGATACGCAGTATTTT. The chain has TRBV7-6 and TRBJ2-3; tentative D call: TRBD1 (6 bases). The CDR3 loop spans 14 amino acids. Between the trimmed V and J ends, which lost 3 bases and 3 bases, there was a span of 10 bases. CDR1 SGHVS and CDR2 FNYEAQ come from the germline V gene.

This clonotype was picked up many times. The chain recombines TRBV12-3 or TRBV12-4 with TRBJ1-2; D is perhaps TRBD1 (6 bases). CDR3 length: 13 amino acids. V lost 5 bases and J 4 bases, leaving 11 bases between the germline ends. The CDR3 sequence is CASSPQGTYGYTF. The CDR3 DNA reads as TGTGCCAGCAGTCCACAGGGTACCTATGGCTACACCTTC.

This clonotype occurred many times. The rearrangement joins TRBV3-1 to TRBJ1-2, with 7 bases lining up with TRBD1. The junction had 2 bases not matched to a gene; V was cut back by 0 bases and J by 4 bases. The CDR3 has 14 amino acids. From germline, CDR1 is LGHDT and CDR2 YNNKEL (reference sequence). In DNA form, the CDR3 reads TGTGCCAGCAGCCAAGATGGGACAGCCTATGGCTACACCTTC. Its protein is CASSQDGTAYGYTF.

V is TRBV5-6 and J is TRBJ1-6; D possibly corresponds to TRBD1 (6 bases). The germline gives CDR1 SGHDT, CDR2 YYEEEE. The CDR3 extends over 15 amino acids. V lost 3 bases to trimming and J lost 3 bases, with 10 bases between them. CDR3 loop: CASSSQGNYNSPLHF. As DNA, the CDR3 is TGTGCCAGCAGCTCCCAGGGGAACTATAATTCACCCCTCCACTTT.

This clonotype was seen at least ten times. The CDR3 here is CASSQVASTEAFF. In DNA form, the CDR3 reads TGCGCCAGCAGCCAAGTCGCCTCAACTGAAGCTTTCTTT. The V gene is TRBV4-1, the J gene TRBJ1-1; D is ambiguous. Trimming cost V 1 base and J 5 bases, with 8 bases left between them. Germline CDR1 reads MGHRA; CDR2 reads YSYEKL. The CDR3 consists of 13 residues.

The chain links TRBV6-2 or TRBV6-3 to TRBJ2-7, with 9 nucleotides matching TRBD2. V gave up 7 bases and J gave up 3 bases; unmatched junction bases: 4. CDR1 MNHEY and CDR2 SVGEGT come from the germline V gene. The CDR3 has 13 residues. The CDR3 reads CASTLAGYYEQYF. The CDR3 DNA sequence: TGTGCCAGCACACTAGCGGGCTACTACGAGCAGTACTTC.

Many counts were recorded for this clonotype. The rearrangement joins TRBV20-1 to TRBJ2-3; D gene unclear. Germline CDR1 is DFQATT and CDR2 is SNEGSKA (reference sequence). The CDR3 has 13 amino acids. V was clipped by 2 bases and J by 7 bases, with 13 bases between them. The CDR3 is CSARTGPGYTQYF. The CDR3 nucleotides read TGCAGTGCTAGAACCGGGCCCGGGTATACGCAGTATTTT.

In regard to this clonotype: A much larger clone lies one base from this, so it may be a read error. The chain combines TRBV7-9 with TRBJ1-1; D may be TRBD1 (5 bases). This CDR3 contains 16 residues. The V end lost 4 bases, the J end lost 4 bases, and 19 bases lay between the germline ends. Germline V gene data show CDR1 as SEHNR and CDR2 as FQNEAQ (reference sequence). CDR3 DNA sequence: TGTGCCAGCAGCTCAAAGACAGCCACCTCGGGCACTGAAGCTTTCTTT. Amino acids: CASSSKTATSGTEAFF.

This clonotype has more than one count but fewer than ten. The J gene is TRBJ2-2, the V gene TRBV28, with 8 positions matching TRBD2. J was trimmed by 6 bases and V by 6 bases; bases with no gene match: 9. Per germline, CDR1 MDHEN and CDR2 SYDVKM. This CDR3 region has 15 residues. The DNA of the CDR3 is TGTGCCAGCAGCTCCACCGGGACTAGGGCCGGGGAGCTGTTTTTT. Its protein product is CASSSTGTRAGELFF.

The chain carries TRBV9 and TRBJ2-7; the D gene is possibly TRBD1 (5 bases). Trimming left V 4 bases short and J 6 bases short, with 11 bases between. CDR1 and CDR2 (germline): SGDLS, YYNGEE. The CDR3 has 12 residues. The CDR3 coding sequence is TGTGCCAGCAGCCGAGAAGGGGCCGAGCAGTACTTC. Protein sequence: CASSREGAEQYF.